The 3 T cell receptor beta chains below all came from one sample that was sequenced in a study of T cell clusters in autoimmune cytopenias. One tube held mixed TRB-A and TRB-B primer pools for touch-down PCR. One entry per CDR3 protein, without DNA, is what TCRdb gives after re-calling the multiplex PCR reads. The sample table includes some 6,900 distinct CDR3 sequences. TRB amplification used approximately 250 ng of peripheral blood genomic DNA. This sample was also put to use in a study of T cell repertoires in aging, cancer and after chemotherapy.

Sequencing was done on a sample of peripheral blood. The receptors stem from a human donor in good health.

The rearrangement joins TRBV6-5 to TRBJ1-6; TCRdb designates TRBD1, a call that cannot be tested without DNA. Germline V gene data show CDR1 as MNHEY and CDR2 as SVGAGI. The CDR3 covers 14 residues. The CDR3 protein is CASRLTGASSPLHF.

CDR3 sequence: CASSPYTRRNTGELFF. V usage is TRBV5-6 and J usage is TRBJ2-2. CDR3 length equals 16 residues. The V gene's germline CDR1 is SGHDT and CDR2 YYEEEE.

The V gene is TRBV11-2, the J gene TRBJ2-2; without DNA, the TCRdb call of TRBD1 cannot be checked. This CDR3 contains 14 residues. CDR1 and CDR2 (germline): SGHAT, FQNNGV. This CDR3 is CASSRGTVSRELFF. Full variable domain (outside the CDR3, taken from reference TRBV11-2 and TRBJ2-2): EAGVAQSPRYKIIEKRQSVAFWCNPISGHATLYWYQQILGQGPKLLIQFQNNGVVDDSQLPKDRFSAERLKGVDSTLKIQPAKLEDSAVYLCASSRGTVSRELFFGEGSRLTVL.